The 6 T cell receptor beta chains below all came from one sample that was sequenced in a study of post-analysis software for immune sequencing data. General study points: In patients, 4 to 6 TRBV segments were more frequent than in controls, with TRBV5-6, TRBV5-1 and TRBV20-1 among them.

Unique molecular identifiers were carried by the TCR beta cDNA libraries. MiXCR, run by TCRdb on the PCR reads, gives a single entry per CDR3 protein. The sample shows fewer than 850,000 distinct CDR3 sequences, 46% of them seen only once. Their specific antigens are unknown. Sequenced input: blood. The receptors were gathered from a girl between 5 and 17 years old with multiple sclerosis.

CDR3: CASSAGDYNEQFF. The DNA for the CDR3 is TGTGCCAGCAGTGCGGGGGACTACAATGAGCAGTTCTTC. The J gene is TRBJ2-1, the V gene TRBV6-2 or TRBV6-3, with TRBD2 matching 7 bases. V lost 5 bases and J lost 3; bases outside the gene matches: 1. The CDR3 has 13 amino acids. In germline, CDR1 is MNHEY, CDR2 SVGEGT.

The gene calls are TRBV6-1 and TRBJ1-5; D gene unclear. Trimming took off 6 bases at V and 3 bases at J, with 9 bases between the two ends. Looked up from germline, CDR1 is MNHNS and CDR2 is SASEGT. This CDR3 has 13 amino acids. CDR3 sequence: CASSGTVNQPQHF. CDR3 sequence (DNA): TGTGCCAGCAGCGGTACCGTCAATCAGCCCCAGCATTTT.

This clonotype was found a few times. The chain combines TRBV20-1 with TRBJ2-5, with a weak D call TRBD2 (5 bases). Germline values: CDR1 DFQATT, CDR2 SNEGSKA (reference sequence). V lost 4 bases and J lost 5, with 20 bases in between. The CDR3 loop spans 15 amino acids. The CDR3 nucleotides are TGCAGTGCTACCGTCCGAGATAGCGAGACGGAGACCCAGTACTTC. It is translated as CSATVRDSETETQYF.

The chain couples TRBV4-1 to TRBJ2-3, with 7 bases matching TRBD1. V was clipped by 0 bases and J by 6 bases; unmatched bases: 9. Germline V gene data show CDR1 as MGHRA and CDR2 as YSYEKL. This CDR3 has 16 residues. The CDR3 is CASSQDAGGRLDTQYF. DNA of the CDR3: TGCGCCAGCAGCCAAGACGCAGGGGGACGCCTGGATACGCAGTATTTT.

The rearrangement uses TRBV5-1 and TRBJ2-3, with 7 positions matching TRBD2. The CDR3 runs 14 residues. Per the germline V gene, CDR1 is SGHRS and CDR2 is YFSETQ. The V and J ends lost 6 bases and 1 base, in that order; junction bases with no gene match: 5. The CDR3 sequence: CASKRLAGTDTQYF. The DNA of the CDR3 is TGCGCCAGCAAGAGGCTAGCGGGCACAGATACGCAGTATTTT.

There are a few counts of this clonotype. The V call is TRBV9, the J call TRBJ2-1; 8 nucleotides align to TRBD2. CDR3 size: 15 residues. Germline loops: CDR1 SGDLS, CDR2 YYNGEE. With 3 bases clipped from V and 5 bases from J, the junction kept 7 bases outside the gene matches. CDR3 sequence: CASSDGTRGNNEQFF. CDR3 bases: TGTGCCAGCAGCGACGGGACTAGAGGGAACAATGAGCAGTTCTTC.